The 23 T cell receptor beta chains below come from one sample, sequenced in a study of response to subunit inactivated influenza vaccine. Via MiXCR, TCRdb re-called the RT-PCR reads, giving one row per CDR3 protein. In the table there are more than 450,000 distinct CDR3 sequences, approximately 10% of which are singletons. This same sample was also taken into another study, of T cells expressing NK-cell markers. From that second work: Generation of TCR beta cDNA was performed by 5'RACE template switching incorporating UMIs.

The material sequenced was PBMCs from blood, taken on the day of vaccination. The source is a man in his fifties who received an inactivated influenza vaccine.

This clonotype was seen more than once but under ten times. This sequence joins TRBV12-3 or TRBV12-4 and TRBJ2-5; D might be TRBD2 (6 bases). The V and J ends lost 1 base and 4 bases respectively, with 10 bases between them. The CDR3 covers 14 residues. CDR3 coding DNA: TGTGCCAGCAGTTTAGGGACTATCGGAGAGACCCAGTACTTC. Protein product: CASSLGTIGETQYF.

This clonotype was counted a few times. V usage is TRBV6-1 and J usage is TRBJ1-1, with 7 bases matching TRBD1. The CDR3 sequence is 15 residues long. CDR1 and CDR2 (germline): MNHNS, SASEGT. Trimming removed 7 bases from V and 0 bases from J; junction bases left unmatched: 8. CDR3 coding DNA: TGTGCCAGCAAATTGGCAGGGGGTTTGAACACTGAAGCTTTCTTT. Translated: CASKLAGGLNTEAFF.

A word on this clonotype: A read error may be the cause here, since a much bigger clone is one base away. The chain employs TRBV10-3 and TRBJ2-7; D is uncertain. The CDR3 is 12 residues long. The V gene's germline CDR1 is ENHRY and CDR2 SYGVKD. V was trimmed by 3 bases and J by 1 base, leaving 4 bases between them. CDR3 amino acids: CAISEQSYEQYF. The DNA for the CDR3 is TGTGCCATCAGTGAACAGTCCTACGAGCAGTACTTC.

Many counts were recorded for this clonotype. The chain employs TRBV9 and TRBJ2-1, with TRBD2 matching over 9 bases. CDR1 and CDR2 from the germline V gene are SGDLS and YYNGEE. V lost 4 bases and J lost 11; bases outside the gene matches: 13. There are 15 residues in the CDR3. The CDR3 region has the DNA TGTGCCAGCAGCCCCTCAGGGACTAGCAATAATCAGCAGTTCTTC. Translation: CASSPSGTSNNQQFF.

This chain uses TRBV29-1 with TRBJ2-2; 10 bases line up with TRBD1. With 0 bases clipped from V and 3 bases from J, the junction kept 4 bases outside the gene matches. The CDR3 runs to 16 residues. Per the germline V gene, CDR1 is SQVTM and CDR2 is ANQGSEA. The CDR3 coding sequence is TGCAGCGTTGAAGACAAGACAGGGGGCTACACCGGGGAGCTGTTTTTT. It specifies CSVEDKTGGYTGELFF.

In its sample, this clonotype was seen a few times. The rearrangement links TRBV11-2 to TRBJ2-5; TRBD1 is a possible D gene (6 bases). Germline values: CDR1 SGHAT, CDR2 FQNNGV. The V end lost 3 bases, the J end lost 0 bases, and 14 bases lay between the germline ends. The CDR3 contains 16 residues. CDR3 sequence reads: CASSFSGQTYQETQYF. Here the CDR3 DNA reads TGTGCCAGCAGCTTTTCCGGACAGACGTACCAAGAGACCCAGTACTTC. The full variable domain, rest sourced from reference TRBV11-2 and TRBJ2-5, is EAGVAQSPRYKIIEKRQSVAFWCNPISGHATLYWYQQILGQGPKLLIQFQNNGVVDDSQLPKDRFSAERLKGVDSTLKIQPAKLEDSAVYLCASSFSGQTYQETQYFGPGTRLLVL.

There are a few counts of this clonotype. The J gene is TRBJ2-7, the V gene TRBV20-1, with TRBD1 identical over 10 bases. V lost 5 bases, J lost 7 bases, and 5 bases stayed unmatched. Germline CDR1 is DFQATT and CDR2 is SNEGSKA (reference sequence). The CDR3 contains 12 residues. CDR3 protein: CSAFRTGGEQYF. CDR3 DNA sequence: TGCAGTGCTTTTCGGACAGGGGGTGAGCAGTACTTC.

This chain joins TRBV15 and TRBJ1-1; D is unclear. Germline loops: CDR1 LNHNV, CDR2 YYDKDF (reference sequence). This CDR3 comprises 13 residues. V lost 4 bases and J lost 7, with 13 bases in between. The CDR3 DNA reads TGTGCCACCAGCATCATGTCAGAGCGTGAAGCTTTCTTT. Translated, it gives CATSIMSEREAFF.

The V call is TRBV3-1, the J call TRBJ2-5; 7 bases are a match to TRBD2. The CDR3 sequence is 18 residues long. Germline values: CDR1 LGHDT, CDR2 YNNKEL (reference sequence). V trimming: 0 bases; J trimming: 5 bases; junction bases outside the gene matches: 15. Here the CDR3 reads CASSQESEGGRWIETQYF. The CDR3 DNA sequence: TGTGCCAGCAGCCAAGAAAGCGAGGGAGGGAGGTGGATTGAGACCCAGTACTTC.

The sample holds a few counts of this clonotype. V gene TRBV7-9 combines with J gene TRBJ2-4; D not certain. The V gene lost 5 bases and the J gene lost 0 bases, with 14 bases spanning the gap. This CDR3 comprises 16 residues. Germline CDR1 SEHNR, CDR2 FQNEAQ (reference sequence). The DNA for the CDR3 is TGTGCCAGCAGCCCCCCCCCTACACTAGCCAAAAACATTCAGTACTTC. Translation gives CASSPPPTLAKNIQYF.

This clonotype was found many times. The V call is TRBV19, the J call TRBJ1-1, with D possibly TRBD1 on 5 matching bases. The CDR3 spans 13 residues. Deletions cut 4 bases from V and 0 bases from J, with 6 bases between. The germline V gene encodes CDR1 LNHDA and CDR2 SQIVND (reference sequence). The CDR3 nucleotides read TGTGCCAGTAGTAACAGGATGAACACTGAAGCTTTCTTT. Encoded protein: CASSNRMNTEAFF.

There are a few counts of this clonotype. This sequence joins TRBV28 and TRBJ2-7; D gene unclear. CDR3 length: 14 residues. V was clipped by 6 bases and J by 3 bases, with 15 bases between them. Looked up from germline, CDR1 is MDHEN and CDR2 is SYDVKM. This CDR3 reads CASSEAIGFYEQYF. DNA for the CDR3: TGTGCCAGCAGCGAAGCGATCGGCTTCTACGAGCAGTACTTC.

The gene calls are TRBV10-3 and TRBJ2-3; the D is unclear. The CDR3 extends over 14 amino acids. The V gene's germline CDR1 is ENHRY and CDR2 SYGVKD. The germline V and J ends were trimmed by 4 bases and 4 bases, with 12 bases remaining between them. CDR3 residues: CAISGPVQPDTQYF. CDR3 nucleotides: TGTGCCATCAGTGGCCCAGTCCAGCCAGATACGCAGTATTTT.

This clonotype was seen ten or more times. The chain employs TRBV12-3 or TRBV12-4 and TRBJ1-2; D is perhaps TRBD1 (5 bases). This CDR3 has 13 amino acids. With 4 bases removed from V and 1 base from J, the gap between germline ends came to 7 bases. CDR3 region: CASSWGSNYGYTF. The CDR3 DNA follows: TGTGCCAGCAGTTGGGGCAGTAACTATGGCTACACCTTC.

This clonotype was counted many times. The chain links TRBV20-1 to TRBJ2-1, with 14 bases matching TRBD2. Germline-derived CDR1 and CDR2 are DFQATT and SNEGSKA (reference sequence). The CDR3 covers 14 residues. V gave up 3 bases and J gave up 10 bases; unmatched junction bases: 5. The CDR3 spells CSARRTSGRNEQFF. The CDR3 coding sequence is TGCAGTGCTAGGCGGACTAGCGGGAGGAACGAGCAGTTCTTC.

This clonotype was seen only a few times. The chain uses TRBV6-5 and TRBJ2-6; D possibly corresponds to TRBD2 (6 bases). CDR3 length equals 15 residues. Germline lookup yields CDR1 MNHEY and CDR2 SVGAGI. The ends were cut back, 2 bases at V and 1 base at J, with 6 bases in the middle. The CDR3 region has the DNA TGTGCCAGCAGTTACGGGGGGTCTGGGGCCAACGTCCTGACTTTC. Translation: CASSYGGSGANVLTF.

This clonotype was seen a single time. The chain joins TRBV6-1 to TRBJ1-1; D gene uncertain. The V and J ends lost 8 bases and 0 bases respectively, with 16 bases between them. Germline V gene sequence: CDR1 MNHNS, CDR2 SASEGT. CDR3 length equals 15 residues. Here the CDR3 DNA reads TGTGCCAGCCTCAGAGAGAATGGCATGAACACTGAAGCTTTCTTT. This translates into CASLRENGMNTEAFF.

Here the CDR3 reads CASSPGQGPQETQYF. CDR3 coding DNA: TGTGCCAGCAGCCCAGGACAGGGTCCCCAAGAGACCCAGTACTTC. The chain joins TRBV12-3 or TRBV12-4 to TRBJ2-5; 8 positions agree with TRBD1. The junction had 7 bases not matched to a gene; V was cut back by 6 bases and J by 1 base. The CDR3 sequence is 15 residues long.

This CDR3 reads CATEGRRGYGYTF. CDR3 sequence (DNA): TGTGCCACCGAGGGACGGAGGGGGTATGGCTACACCTTC. The chain employs TRBV6-1 and TRBJ1-2; possibly TRBD1 for D (6 bases). The CDR3 contains 13 residues. The V end was cut by 10 bases, the J end by 5 bases, with 17 bases between. CDR1 is MNHNS, CDR2 SASEGT, per germline.

In the case of this clonotype: Here the CDR3 omits its conserved ending phenylalanine or tryptophan, so a read error is the likely source. This rearrangement joins TRBV6-2 or TRBV6-3 to TRBJ2-1; D is uncertain. The CDR3 is 15 amino acids. The germline gives CDR1 MNHEY, CDR2 SVGEGT. Trimming removed 7 bases from V and 4 bases from J, with 17 bases in between. CDR3 sequence (DNA): TGTGCCAGCACCCCATATGGCAGTGGGTACAATGAGCAGTTCTCC. Translated, it gives CASTPYGSGYNEQFS.

This clonotype was counted ten times or more. The rearrangement uses TRBV12-3 or TRBV12-4 and TRBJ1-2, with D hard to call. This CDR3 contains 11 residues. Trimming stripped 5 bases from V and 5 bases from J, with 6 bases between. The CDR3 bases are TGTGCCAGCAGTCTGGGGTATGGCTACACCTTC. It codes for CASSLGYGYTF.

The DNA of the CDR3 is TGCAGTGCTTCGATAAGCCATCACGACATTCAGTACTTC. This codes for CSASISHHDIQYF. The chain combines TRBV20-1 with TRBJ2-4; D not certain. Germline V gene sequence: CDR1 DFQATT, CDR2 SNEGSKA (reference sequence). The CDR3 runs to 13 residues. The V and J ends lost 5 bases and 8 bases respectively, with 16 bases between them.

This clonotype was counted between two and nine times. The rearrangement uses TRBV7-9 and TRBJ2-2; possibly TRBD1 for D (6 bases). The ends were cut back, 4 bases at V and 6 bases at J, with 18 bases in the middle. Germline CDR1 and CDR2: SEHNR and FQNEAQ (reference sequence). This CDR3 region has 16 residues. CDR3: CASSSQTGSGSGELFF. The CDR3 DNA is TGTGCCAGCAGCTCACAAACAGGGTCGGGGTCCGGGGAGCTGTTTTTT. The full variable domain, rest sourced from reference TRBV7-9 and TRBJ2-2, is DTGVSQNPRHKITKRGQNVTFRCDPISEHNRLYWYRQTLGQGPEFLTYFQNEAQLEKSRLLSDRFSAERPKGSFSTLEIQRTEQGDSAMYLCASSSQTGSGSGELFFGEGSRLTVL.